This entry is about one TCR beta chain. Its antigen is as yet unknown. This CDR3 region has 19 residues. The V segment lost 3 bases and the J segment 7 bases; nucleotides outside the gene matches: 21. Looked up from germline, CDR1 is SQVTM and CDR2 is ANQGSEA. This record belongs to a study of T cell responses to AZD1222 COVID-19 vaccine. Whole-study findings and limits: Reportedly, nearly half the spike-specific TCRs target unmutated variant regions. Donors were chiefly white British, with a greater number of females, and clonal diversity was perhaps underestimated.

The data were produced by immunoSEQ multiplex PCR, yet TCRdb's version contains in-frame clones alone and is incomplete. The sample yields fewer than 150,000 clones, less than 95% seen once. The sequence derives from an adult in good health. The V gene is TRBV29-1, the J gene TRBJ2-1; 10 bases align to TRBD2. Sequencing was performed on peripheral blood, taken on day 0 of AZD1222 vaccination. The CDR3 loop reads CSVESSSSGGNWQVNEQFF. The CDR3 coding sequence is TGCAGCGTTGAGTCTTCGTCTAGCGGGGGTAATTGGCAAGTGAATGAGCAGTTCTTC.